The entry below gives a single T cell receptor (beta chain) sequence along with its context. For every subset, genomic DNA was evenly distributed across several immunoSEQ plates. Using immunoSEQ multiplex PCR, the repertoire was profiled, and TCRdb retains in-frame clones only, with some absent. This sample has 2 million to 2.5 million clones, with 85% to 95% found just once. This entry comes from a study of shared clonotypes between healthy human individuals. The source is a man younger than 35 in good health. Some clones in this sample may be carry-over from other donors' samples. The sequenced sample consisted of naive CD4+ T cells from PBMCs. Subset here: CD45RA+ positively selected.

CDR3 in DNA: TGCGCCAGCAGCGCATCCGGGACCCAAGAGACCCAGTACTTC. It specifies CASSASGTQETQYF. The rearrangement uses TRBV5-1 and TRBJ2-5; the D call may be TRBD1 or TRBD2 (5 bases each). Deletions cut 4 bases from V and 1 base from J, with 11 bases between. This CDR3 comprises 14 residues. Germline V gives CDR1 SGHRS, CDR2 YFSETQ.